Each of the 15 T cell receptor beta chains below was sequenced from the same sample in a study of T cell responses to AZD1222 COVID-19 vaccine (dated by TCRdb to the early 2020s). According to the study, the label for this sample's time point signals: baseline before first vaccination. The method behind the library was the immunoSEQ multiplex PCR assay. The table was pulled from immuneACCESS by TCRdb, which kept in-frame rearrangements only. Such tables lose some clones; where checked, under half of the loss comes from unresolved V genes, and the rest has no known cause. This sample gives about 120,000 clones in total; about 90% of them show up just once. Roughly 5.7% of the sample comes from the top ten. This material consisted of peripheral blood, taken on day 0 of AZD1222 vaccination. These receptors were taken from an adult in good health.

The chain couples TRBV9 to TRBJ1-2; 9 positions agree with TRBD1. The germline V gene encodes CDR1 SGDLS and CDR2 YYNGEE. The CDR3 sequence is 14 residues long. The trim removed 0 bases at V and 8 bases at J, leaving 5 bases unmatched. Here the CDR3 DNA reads TGTGCCAGCAGCGTAGCGGGACAGGGAGGAGGCTACACCTTC. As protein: CASSVAGQGGGYTF.

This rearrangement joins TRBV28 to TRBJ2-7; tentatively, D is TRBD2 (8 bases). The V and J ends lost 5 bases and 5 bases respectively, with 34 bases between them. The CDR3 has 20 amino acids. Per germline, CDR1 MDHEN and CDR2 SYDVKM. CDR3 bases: TGTGCCAGCAGTACCTTGACAGGGAAAGGAAGCGGGAGTAGGATCGACGAGCAGTACTTC. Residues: CASSTLTGKGSGSRIDEQYF.

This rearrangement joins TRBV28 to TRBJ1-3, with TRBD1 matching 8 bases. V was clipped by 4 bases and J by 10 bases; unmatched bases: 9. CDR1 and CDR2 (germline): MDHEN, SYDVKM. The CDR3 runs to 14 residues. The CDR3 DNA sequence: TGTGCCAGCAGTTCAGGGGGCGCGGTGGTGACCATATATTTT. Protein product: CASSSGGAVVTIYF.

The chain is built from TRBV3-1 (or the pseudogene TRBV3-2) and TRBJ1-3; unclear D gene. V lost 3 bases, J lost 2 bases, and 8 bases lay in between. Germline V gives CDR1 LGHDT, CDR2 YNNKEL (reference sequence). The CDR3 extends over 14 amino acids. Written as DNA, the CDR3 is TGTGCCAGCAGCCACACTGGGGCTGGAAACACCATATATTTT. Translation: CASSHTGAGNTIYF.

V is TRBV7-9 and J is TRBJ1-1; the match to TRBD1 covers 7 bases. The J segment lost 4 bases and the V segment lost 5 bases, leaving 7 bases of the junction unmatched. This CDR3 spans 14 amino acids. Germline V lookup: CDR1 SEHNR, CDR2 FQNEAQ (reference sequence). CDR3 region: CASSPGQTLTEAFF. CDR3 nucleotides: TGTGCCAGCAGCCCGGGACAGACCCTCACTGAAGCTTTCTTT.

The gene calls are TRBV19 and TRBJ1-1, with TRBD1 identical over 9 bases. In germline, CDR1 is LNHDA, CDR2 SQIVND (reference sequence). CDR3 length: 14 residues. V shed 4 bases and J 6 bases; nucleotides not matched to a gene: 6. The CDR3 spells CASSRGGTGPEAFF. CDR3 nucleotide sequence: TGTGCCAGTAGTAGGGGTGGGACAGGGCCTGAAGCTTTCTTT.

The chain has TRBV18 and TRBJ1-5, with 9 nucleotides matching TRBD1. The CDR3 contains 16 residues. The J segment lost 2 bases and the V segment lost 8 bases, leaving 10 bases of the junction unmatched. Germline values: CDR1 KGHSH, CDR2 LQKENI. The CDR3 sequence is CASTRDRAGGNQPQHF. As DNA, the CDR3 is TGTGCCAGCACTAGGGACAGGGCAGGGGGCAATCAGCCCCAGCATTTT.

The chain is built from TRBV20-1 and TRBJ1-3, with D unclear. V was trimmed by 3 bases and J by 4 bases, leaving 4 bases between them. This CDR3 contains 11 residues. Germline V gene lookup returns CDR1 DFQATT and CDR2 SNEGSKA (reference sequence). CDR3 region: CSASGGNTIYF. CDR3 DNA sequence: TGCAGTGCTAGTGGAGGAAACACCATATATTTT.

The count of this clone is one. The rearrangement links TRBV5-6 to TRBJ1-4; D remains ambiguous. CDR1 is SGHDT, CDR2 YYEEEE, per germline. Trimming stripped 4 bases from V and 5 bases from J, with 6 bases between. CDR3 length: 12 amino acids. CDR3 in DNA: TGTGCCAGCAGCAGAGGGAATGAAAAACTGTTTTTT. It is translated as CASSRGNEKLFF.

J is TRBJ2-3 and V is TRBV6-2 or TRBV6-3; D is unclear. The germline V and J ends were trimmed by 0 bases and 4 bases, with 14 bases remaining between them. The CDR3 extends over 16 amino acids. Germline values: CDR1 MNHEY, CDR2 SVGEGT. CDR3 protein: CASSYSPPRIADTQYF. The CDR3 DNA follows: TGTGCCAGCAGTTACTCCCCGCCCCGTATAGCAGATACGCAGTATTTT.

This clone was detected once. CDR3 loop: CASSLGIRTEAFF. The CDR3 DNA is TGTGCCAGCAGTTTGGGGATTAGAACTGAAGCTTTCTTT. V and J are TRBV12-3 or TRBV12-4 and TRBJ1-1; D is unresolved. This CDR3 region has 13 residues. Trimming left V 3 bases short and J 5 bases short, with 10 bases between.

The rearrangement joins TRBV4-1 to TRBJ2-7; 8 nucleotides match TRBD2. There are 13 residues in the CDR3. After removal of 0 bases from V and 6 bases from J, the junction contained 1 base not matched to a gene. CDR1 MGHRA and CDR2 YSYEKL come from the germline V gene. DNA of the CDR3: TGCGCCAGCAGCCAAGATGCGGGGGGCGAGCAGTACTTC. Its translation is CASSQDAGGEQYF.

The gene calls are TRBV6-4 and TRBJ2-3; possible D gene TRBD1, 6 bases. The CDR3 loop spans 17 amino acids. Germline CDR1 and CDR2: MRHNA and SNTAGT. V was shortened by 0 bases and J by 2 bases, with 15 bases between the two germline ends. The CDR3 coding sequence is TGTGCCAGCAGTGACTCGTGGGGGCACCACTACACAGATACGCAGTATTTT. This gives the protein CASSDSWGHHYTDTQYF.

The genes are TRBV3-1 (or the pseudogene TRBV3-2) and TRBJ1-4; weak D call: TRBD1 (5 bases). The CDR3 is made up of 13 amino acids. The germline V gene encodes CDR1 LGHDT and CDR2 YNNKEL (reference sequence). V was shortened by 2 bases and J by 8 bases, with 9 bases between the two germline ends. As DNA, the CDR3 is TGTGCCAGCAGCCAACAGGGTTGGGAAAAACTGTTTTTT. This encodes CASSQQGWEKLFF.

This chain's CDR3 is CASSLTTGWGWELFF. In nucleotides, the CDR3 is TGTGCCAGCAGCCTGACGACAGGGTGGGGATGGGAGCTGTTTTTT. This chain uses TRBV3-1 (or the pseudogene TRBV3-2) with TRBJ2-2, with 7 bases lining up with TRBD1. With V trimmed by 4 bases and J by 9 bases, 11 bases remained unmatched. The CDR3 is 15 residues long. Germline V lookup: CDR1 LGHDT, CDR2 YNNKEL (reference sequence).